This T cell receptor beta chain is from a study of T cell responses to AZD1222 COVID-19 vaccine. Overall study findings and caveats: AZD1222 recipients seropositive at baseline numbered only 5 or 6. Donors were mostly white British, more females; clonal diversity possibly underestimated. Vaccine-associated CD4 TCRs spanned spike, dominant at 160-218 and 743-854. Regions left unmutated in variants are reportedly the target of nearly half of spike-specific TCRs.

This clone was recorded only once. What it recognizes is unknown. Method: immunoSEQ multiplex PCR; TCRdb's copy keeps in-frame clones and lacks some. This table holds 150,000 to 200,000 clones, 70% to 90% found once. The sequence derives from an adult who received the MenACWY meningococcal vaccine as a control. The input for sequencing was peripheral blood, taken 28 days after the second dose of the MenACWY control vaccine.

CDR3 in amino acids: CASNGQERYEQYF. CDR3 sequence (DNA): TGTGCCAGCAACGGACAGGAAAGGTACGAGCAGTACTTC. The chain links TRBV28 to TRBJ2-7, with 7 bases that match TRBD1. Germline CDR1 reads MDHEN; CDR2 reads SYDVKM. The CDR3 runs to 13 residues. J was trimmed by 4 bases and V by 7 bases; bases with no gene match: 7.